This TCR beta chain was retrieved from a study of shared clonotypes between healthy human individuals. Overall study context: For every donor, three CD4 naive, three CD4 memory, two CD8 naive and one CD8 memory plates were used.

Only Caucasian adults living in Nashville, Tennessee made up the donor group. TCRdb's copy holds only in-frame clones and misses some; the assay was immunoSEQ multiplex PCR. The repertoire holds over a million clones, with roughly 96% as singletons. Sequencing was carried out using naive CD4+ T cells sorted from blood. This sample's subset: CD45RA+ positively selected. The receptor was isolated from a man younger than 45 in good health.

The CDR3 DNA is TGTGCCAGTAGTTTTTGGGGGCGCAACACTGAAGCTTTCTTT. It yields the protein CASSFWGRNTEAFF. The V and J genes are TRBV19 and TRBJ1-1, with D maybe TRBD1 (6 bases). The CDR3 spans 14 residues. CDR1 is LNHDA and CDR2 is SQIVND in the germline V gene (reference sequence). V was pared by 5 bases and J by 2 bases, with 12 bases between.